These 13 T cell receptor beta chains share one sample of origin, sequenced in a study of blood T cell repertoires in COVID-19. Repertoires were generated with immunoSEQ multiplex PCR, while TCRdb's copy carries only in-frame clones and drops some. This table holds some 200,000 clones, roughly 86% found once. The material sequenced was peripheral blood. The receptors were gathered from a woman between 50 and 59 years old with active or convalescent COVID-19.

CDR3 coding DNA: TGTGCCAGCCAGGGGGGATCCCTCTCTGGGGCCAACGTCCTGACTTTC. Its translation is CASQGGSLSGANVLTF. The chain links TRBV28 to TRBJ2-6; D might be TRBD1 (7 bases). The V and J ends lost 8 bases and 0 bases respectively, with 14 bases between them. The CDR3 runs to 16 residues. Germline-derived CDR1 and CDR2 are MDHEN and SYDVKM.

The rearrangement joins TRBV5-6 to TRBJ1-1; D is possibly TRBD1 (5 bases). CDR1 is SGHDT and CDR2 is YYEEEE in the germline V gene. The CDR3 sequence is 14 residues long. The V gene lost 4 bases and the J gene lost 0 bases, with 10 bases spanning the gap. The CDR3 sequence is CASSPNRLNTEAFF. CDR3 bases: TGTGCCAGCAGCCCTAACAGGCTGAACACTGAAGCTTTCTTT.

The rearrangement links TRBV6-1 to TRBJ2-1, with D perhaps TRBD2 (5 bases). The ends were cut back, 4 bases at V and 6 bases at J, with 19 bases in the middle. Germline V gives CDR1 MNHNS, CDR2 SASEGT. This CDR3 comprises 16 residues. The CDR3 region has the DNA TGTGCCAGCAGTGGGATTAGTTGGAGGTTTGGCAATGAGCAGTTCTTC. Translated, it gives CASSGISWRFGNEQFF.

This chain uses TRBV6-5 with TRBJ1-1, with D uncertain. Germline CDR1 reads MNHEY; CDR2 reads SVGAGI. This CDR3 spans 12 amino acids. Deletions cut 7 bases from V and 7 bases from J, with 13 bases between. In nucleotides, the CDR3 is TGTGCCAGCATAACACGGTCGGGTGAAGCTTTCTTT. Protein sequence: CASITRSGEAFF.

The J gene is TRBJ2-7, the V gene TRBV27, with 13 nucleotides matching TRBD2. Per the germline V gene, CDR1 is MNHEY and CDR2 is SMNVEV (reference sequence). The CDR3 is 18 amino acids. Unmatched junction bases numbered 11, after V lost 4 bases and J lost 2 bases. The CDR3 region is CASSSAWTSGSIAYEQYF. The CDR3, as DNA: TGTGCCAGCAGTTCCGCGTGGACTAGCGGGAGCATCGCCTACGAGCAGTACTTC.

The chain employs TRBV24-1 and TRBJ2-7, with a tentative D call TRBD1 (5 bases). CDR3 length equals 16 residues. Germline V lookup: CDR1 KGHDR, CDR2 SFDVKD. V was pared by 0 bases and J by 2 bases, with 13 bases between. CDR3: CATSDLPTASTYEQYV. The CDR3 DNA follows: TGTGCCACCAGTGATTTGCCGACAGCTTCCACCTACGAGCAGTACGTC.

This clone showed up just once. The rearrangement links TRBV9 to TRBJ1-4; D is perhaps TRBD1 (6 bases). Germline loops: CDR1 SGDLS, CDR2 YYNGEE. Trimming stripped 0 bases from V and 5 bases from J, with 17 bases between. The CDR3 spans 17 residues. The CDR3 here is CASSVASPTGGNEKLFF. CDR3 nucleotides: TGTGCCAGCAGCGTAGCTTCTCCGACAGGTGGAAATGAAAAACTGTTTTTT.

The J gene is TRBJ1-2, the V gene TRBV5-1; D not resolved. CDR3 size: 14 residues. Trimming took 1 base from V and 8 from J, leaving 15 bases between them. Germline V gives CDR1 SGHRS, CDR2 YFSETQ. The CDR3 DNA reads TGCGCCAGCAGCTTGAGCGGGCCCCCAAAAGGCTACACCTTC. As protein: CASSLSGPPKGYTF.

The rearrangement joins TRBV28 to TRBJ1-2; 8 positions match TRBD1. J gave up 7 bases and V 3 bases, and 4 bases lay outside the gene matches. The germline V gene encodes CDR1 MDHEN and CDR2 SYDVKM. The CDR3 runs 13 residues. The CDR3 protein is CASSLRTGTGYTF. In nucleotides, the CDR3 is TGTGCCAGCAGTTTGAGGACAGGGACTGGCTACACCTTC.

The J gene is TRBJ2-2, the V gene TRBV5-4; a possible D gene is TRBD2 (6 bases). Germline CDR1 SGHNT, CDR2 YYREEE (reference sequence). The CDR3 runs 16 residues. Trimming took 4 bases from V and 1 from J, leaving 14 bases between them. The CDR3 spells CASSQFGLLNTGELFF. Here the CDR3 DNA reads TGTGCCAGCAGCCAATTTGGACTACTGAACACCGGGGAGCTGTTTTTT.

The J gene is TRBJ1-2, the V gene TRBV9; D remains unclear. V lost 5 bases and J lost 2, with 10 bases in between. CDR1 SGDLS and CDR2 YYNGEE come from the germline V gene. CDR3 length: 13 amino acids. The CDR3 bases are TGTGCCAGCAGTATAGACAACAACTATGGCTACACCTTC. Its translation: CASSIDNNYGYTF.

CDR3 in amino acids: CASSVVVGGNNEQFF. CDR3 nucleotide sequence: TGTGCCAGCAGCGTAGTAGTGGGGGGAAACAATGAGCAGTTCTTC. This sequence joins TRBV9 and TRBJ2-1, with a tentative D call TRBD2 (6 bases). V shed 0 bases and J shed 5 bases, with 12 bases lying between them. CDR3 length: 15 residues. The germline CDR1 and CDR2 sequences are SGDLS and YYNGEE.

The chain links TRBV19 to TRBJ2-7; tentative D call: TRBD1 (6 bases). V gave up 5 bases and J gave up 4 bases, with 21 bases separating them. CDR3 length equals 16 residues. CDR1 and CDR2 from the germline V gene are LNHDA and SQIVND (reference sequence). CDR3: CASSVTGRWDGYEQYF. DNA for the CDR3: TGTGCCAGTAGTGTTACAGGGAGATGGGACGGTTACGAGCAGTACTTC.